This entry concerns a single T cell receptor (beta chain). The V gene end was trimmed by 4 bases and the J gene end by 0 bases; junction bases not matched to a gene: 7. This CDR3 contains 17 residues. CDR1 is SGHRS and CDR2 is YFSETQ in the germline V gene. The data are from a study of T cell changes during pregnancy in multiple sclerosis. Profiling relied on immunoSEQ multiplex PCR, and the TCRdb table lists in-frame clones only, not all of them. The repertoire includes about 40,000 clones, 90% to 95% of them detected once, and 1.5% to 2% sits in the top ten. This TCR derives from a female donor with multiple sclerosis, enrolled in a pregnancy study. The chain joins TRBV5-1 to TRBJ1-6, with 7 bases lining up with TRBD1. Sequences were derived from peripheral blood, sampled in the third trimester of pregnancy. The CDR3 bases are TGCGCCAGCAGCCACAGGGGATTGAGCTCCTATAATTCACCCCTCCACTTT. It yields the protein CASSHRGLSSYNSPLHF.